This TCR beta chain was recorded in a study of neoadjuvant nivolumab and ipilimumab in lung cancer. Turning to this clone: The antigen remains unidentified.

The germline V gene has CDR1 MNHNS and CDR2 SASEGT. This CDR3 spans 14 amino acids. The V end was cut by 7 bases, the J end by 8 bases, with 20 bases between. Whole-study results and caveats: Resected-tumor TCR richness correlated positively with pretherapy blood richness. TCR richness and clonality were higher in tumors than adjacent uninvolved lung. From pretherapy to surgery, tumor richness and clonality rose with dual therapy.

Generated by immunoSEQ multiplex PCR, the TCRdb table keeps only in-frame clones and is missing some. The sample shows around 10,000 clones, roughly four fifths of them seen only once. The rearrangement uses TRBV6-1 and TRBJ1-2; perhaps TRBD1 as D (6 bases). The sequencing used peripheral blood, collected before neoadjuvant nivolumab, alone or with ipilimumab. The TCR was taken from an adult with non-small cell lung cancer. The CDR3 nucleotides read TGTGCCAGCACTCCCCAGGGGCCCTTTAGAGGCTACACCTTC. It encodes CASTPQGPFRGYTF.